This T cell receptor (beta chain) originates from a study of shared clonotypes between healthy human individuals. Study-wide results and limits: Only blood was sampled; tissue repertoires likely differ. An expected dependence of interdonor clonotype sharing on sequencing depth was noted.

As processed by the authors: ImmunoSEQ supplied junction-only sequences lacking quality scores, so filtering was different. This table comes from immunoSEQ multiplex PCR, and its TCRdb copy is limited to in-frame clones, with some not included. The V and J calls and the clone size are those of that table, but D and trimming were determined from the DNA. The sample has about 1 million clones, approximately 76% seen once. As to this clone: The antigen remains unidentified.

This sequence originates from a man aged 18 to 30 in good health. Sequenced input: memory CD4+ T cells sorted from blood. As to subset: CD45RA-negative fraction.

The CDR3 DNA sequence: TGTGCCATCAGTGAACGACAGGGGGCTTACGAGCAGTACTTC. Its translation is CAISERQGAYEQYF. The V gene is TRBV10-3, the J gene TRBJ2-7, with 10 nucleotides matching TRBD1. Germline V lookup: CDR1 ENHRY, CDR2 SYGVKD. The V gene end was trimmed by 3 bases and the J gene end by 4 bases; junction bases not matched to a gene: 3. The CDR3 spans 14 residues.